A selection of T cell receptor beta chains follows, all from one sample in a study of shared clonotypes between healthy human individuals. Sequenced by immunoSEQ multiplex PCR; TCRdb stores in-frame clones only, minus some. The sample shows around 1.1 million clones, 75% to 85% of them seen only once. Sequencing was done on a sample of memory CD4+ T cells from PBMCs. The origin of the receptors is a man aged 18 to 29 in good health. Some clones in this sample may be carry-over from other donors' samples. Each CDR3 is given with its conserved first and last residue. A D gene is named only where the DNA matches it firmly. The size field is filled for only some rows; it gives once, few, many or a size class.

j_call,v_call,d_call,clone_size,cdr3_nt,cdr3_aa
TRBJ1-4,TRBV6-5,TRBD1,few,TGTGCCAGCAATGGGGGCTGGACAGGGGCCCCCGATTTT,CASNGGWTGAPDF
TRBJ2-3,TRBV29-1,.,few,TGCAGCGTTGAAGTAAGGATAACTAGCACAGATACGCAGTATTTT,CSVEVRITSTDTQYF
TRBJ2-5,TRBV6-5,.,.,TGTGCCAGCAGTTACGGTCCATGGGAGACCCAGTACTTC,CASSYGPWETQYF
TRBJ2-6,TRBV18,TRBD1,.,TGTGCCAGCTCACCCCTTACGACAGGGTACTCTGGGGCCAACGTCCTGACTTTC,CASSPLTTGYSGANVLTF
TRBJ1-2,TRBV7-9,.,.,TGTGCCAGCAGCTTACCTGAGGGTCGGGGCTACACCTTC,CASSLPEGRGYTF
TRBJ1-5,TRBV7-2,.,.,TGTGCCAGCAGCTTTTATGGGGGCAATCAGCCCCAGCATTTT,CASSFYGGNQPQHF
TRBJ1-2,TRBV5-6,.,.,TGTGCCAGCAGCTTGTTGAAGTGGGGCGGCGGCTATGGCTACACCTTC,CASSLLKWGGGYGYTF
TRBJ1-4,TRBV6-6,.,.,TGTGCCAGCAGCGTGGACCCAACAGTTAATGAAAAACTGTTTTTT,CASSVDPTVNEKLFF
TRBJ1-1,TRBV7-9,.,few,TGTGCCAGCAGCGGCCAGGGGAGGGCTGAAGCTTTCTTT,CASSGQGRAEAFF
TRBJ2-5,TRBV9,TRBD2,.,TGTGCCAGCAGCGCTGGACTAGCGGGAACCTTCCAAGAGACCCAGTACTTC,CASSAGLAGTFQETQYF
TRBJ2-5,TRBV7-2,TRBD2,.,TGTGCCAGCAGCTCCCGGGGGGGTAGGGAACCCCAAGAGACCCAGTACTTC,CASSSRGGREPQETQYF
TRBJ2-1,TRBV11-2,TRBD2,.,TGTGCCAGCAGCTATCAGGCGGGAGGGCACAATGAGCAGTTCTTC,CASSYQAGGHNEQFF
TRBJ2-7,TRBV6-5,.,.,TGTGCCAGCAGTTACTCCGGCACATCCGAGCAGTACTTC,CASSYSGTSEQYF
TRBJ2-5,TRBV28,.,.,TGTGCCAGCAGTTTGCTCCAGTACCAAGAGACCCAGTACTTC,CASSLLQYQETQYF
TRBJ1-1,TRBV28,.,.,TGTGCCAGCAGTTTCGCCTCTCCAGGAAACACTGAAGCTTTCTTT,CASSFASPGNTEAFF
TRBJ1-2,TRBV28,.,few,TGTGCCAGCAGTCCGTCCACAGGGAACTATGGCTACACCTTC,CASSPSTGNYGYTF
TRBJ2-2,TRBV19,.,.,TGTGCCAGTAGTATACGGGCGGGGATCGCCGGGGAGCTGTTTTTT,CASSIRAGIAGELFF
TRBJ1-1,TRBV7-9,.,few,TGTGCCAGCAGCTTGGCGGGGGGCGGTAAAGCTTTCTTT,CASSLAGGGKAFF
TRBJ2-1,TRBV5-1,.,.,TGCGCCAGCAGCTTGACGAGGACTCAGAGTGAGCAGTTCTTC,CASSLTRTQSEQFF
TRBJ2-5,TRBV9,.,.,TGTGCCAGCAGCGTAGACCTAGCTGTTAAGACCCAGTACTTC,CASSVDLAVKTQYF
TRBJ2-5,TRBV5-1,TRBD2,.,TGCGCCAGCAGCTTTTTAGCGGGAGGGCAGGGGGAAGAGACCCAGTACTTC,CASSFLAGGQGEETQYF
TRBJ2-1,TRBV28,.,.,TGTGCCAGCAGTTGGGGGAGGAAGCAGTTCTTC,CASSWGRKQFF
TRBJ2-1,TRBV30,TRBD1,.,TGTGCCTGGAGTGTGGGGGGGACAGGGTTCAATGAGCAGTTCTTC,CAWSVGGTGFNEQFF
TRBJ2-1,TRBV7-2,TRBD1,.,TGTGCCAGCAGCTTACCAGGGGGCTCCTACAATGAGCAGTTCTTC,CASSLPGGSYNEQFF
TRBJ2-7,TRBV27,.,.,TGTGCCAGCAGTCCTGAAAGCGGGCTAGGCGAGCAGTACTTC,CASSPESGLGEQYF
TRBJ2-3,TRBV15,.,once,TGTGCCACCAGCAGAGAACTCACCCCAGATACGCAGTATTTT,CATSRELTPDTQYF
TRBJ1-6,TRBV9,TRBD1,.,TGTGCCAGCAGCGTCTACTCTGGACAGGGAGAGTCACCCCTCCACTTT,CASSVYSGQGESPLHF
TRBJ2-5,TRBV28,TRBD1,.,TGTGCCAGCAACCCCGCAGGGGGCAGAGAGACCCAGTACTTC,CASNPAGGRETQYF
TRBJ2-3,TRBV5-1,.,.,TGCGCCAGCAGCTCCCGCGGTTCGGATACGCAGTATTTT,CASSSRGSDTQYF
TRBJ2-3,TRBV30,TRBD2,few,TGTGCCTGGAGTGTACTGTCTAGCGGGCATGTTGATACGCAGTATTTT,CAWSVLSSGHVDTQYF
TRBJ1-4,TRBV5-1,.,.,TGCGCCAGCAGCCCAAGCCGGCCTAATGAAAAACTGTTTTTT,CASSPSRPNEKLFF
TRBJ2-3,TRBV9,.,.,TGTGCCAGCAGCGTTGCCCCGATTATAACAGATACGCAGTATTTT,CASSVAPIITDTQYF
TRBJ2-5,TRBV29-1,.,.,TGCAGCGTTGAAGTGGTGCGGGAGACCCAGTACTTC,CSVEVVRETQYF
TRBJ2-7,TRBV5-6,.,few,TGTGCCAGCAGCTTGGAGGCGGGGACTTACGAGCAGTACTTC,CASSLEAGTYEQYF
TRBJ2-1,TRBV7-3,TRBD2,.,TGTGCCAGCAGCTTACAGGGCCTAGCGGGAGCTGAGCAGTTCTTC,CASSLQGLAGAEQFF
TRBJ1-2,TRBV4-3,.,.,TGCGCCAGCAGCCAAGATACGGGCGCATCATGGGGCTACACCTTC,CASSQDTGASWGYTF
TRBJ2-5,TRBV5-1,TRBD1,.,TGCGCCAGCAGCCCACAGGGGGTCCAAGAGACCCAGTACTTC,CASSPQGVQETQYF
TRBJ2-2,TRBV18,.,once,TGTGCCAGCTCACCACCTGGGACCCTCCCCGGGGAGCTGTTTTTT,CASSPPGTLPGELFF
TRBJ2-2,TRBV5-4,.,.,TGTGCCAGCAGCCCTAAAGGACGGAACACCGGGGAGCTGTTTTTT,CASSPKGRNTGELFF
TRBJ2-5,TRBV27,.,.,TGTGCCAGCAGTTTCCAGGACACCCAAGAGACCCAGTACTTC,CASSFQDTQETQYF
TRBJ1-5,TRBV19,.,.,TGTGCCAGTAATCACCTCAGGGATGGCAATCAGCCCCAGCATTTT,CASNHLRDGNQPQHF
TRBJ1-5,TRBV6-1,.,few,TGTGCCAGCATACTGAGAGATTCTAGCAATCAGCCCCAGCATTTT,CASILRDSSNQPQHF
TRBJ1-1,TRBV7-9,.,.,TGTGCCAGCAGTTGGGGGCTGGGAACTGAAGCTTTCTTT,CASSWGLGTEAFF
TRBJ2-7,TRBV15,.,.,TGTGCCACCAGCATCGGGACACGAAGATACGAGCAGTACTTC,CATSIGTRRYEQYF
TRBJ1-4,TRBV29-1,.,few,TGCAGCGTGGGACGGCCTAATGAAAAACTGTTTTTT,CSVGRPNEKLFF
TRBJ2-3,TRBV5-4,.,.,TGTGCCAGCCGCTCGGCAACCAACTACGACACAGATACGCAGTATTTT,CASRSATNYDTDTQYF
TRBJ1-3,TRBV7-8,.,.,TGTGCCAGCAGCTTAGAGGGGCTCTCTGGAAACACCATATATTTT,CASSLEGLSGNTIYF
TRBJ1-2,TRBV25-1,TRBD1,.,TGTGCCAGCAAACACGCGACAGGGGGCGCAGGGTCTGGCTACACCTTC,CASKHATGGAGSGYTF
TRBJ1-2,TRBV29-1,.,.,TGCAGCGTTGAAGTTGAGCAGGGCTACACCTTC,CSVEVEQGYTF
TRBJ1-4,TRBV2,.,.,TGTGCCAGCAGTGATGTACAGGGATCTAATGAAAAACTGTTTTTT,CASSDVQGSNEKLFF
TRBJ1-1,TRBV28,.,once,TGTGCCAGCAGTTTATCGGGCAGAAGGATGAACACTGAAGCTTTCTTT,CASSLSGRRMNTEAFF
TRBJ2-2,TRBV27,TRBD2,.,TGTGCCAGCAGTACCGGACTAGCGGGAACCGGGGAGCTGTTTTTT,CASSTGLAGTGELFF
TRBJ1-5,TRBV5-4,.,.,TGTGCCAGCAGCTTGGGTCAGCCCCAGCATTTT,CASSLGQPQHF
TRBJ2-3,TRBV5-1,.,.,TGCGCCAGCAGCTTGAGATTACCGCGCACAGATACGCAGTATTTT,CASSLRLPRTDTQYF
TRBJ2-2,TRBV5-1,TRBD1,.,TGCGCCAGCAGCTTGGCCCCCTGGACAGGGGGGCCCGGGGAGCTGTTTTTT,CASSLAPWTGGPGELFF
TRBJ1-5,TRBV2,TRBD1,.,TGTGCCAGCAGCGCAGGACAGGCCGCCAATCAGCCCCAGCATTTT,CASSAGQAANQPQHF
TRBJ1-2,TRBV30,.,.,TGTGCCTGGAGTGTATTAGGGGAATCCAGATACACCTTC,CAWSVLGESRYTF
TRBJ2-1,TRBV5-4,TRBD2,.,TGTGCCAGCAGCTTGCGGGCTAGCGGGGGACTCTACAATGAGCAGTTCTTC,CASSLRASGGLYNEQFF
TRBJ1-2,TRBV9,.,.,TGTGCCAGCAGCCAAATTCTGGGCGGCTACACCTTC,CASSQILGGYTF